This is a list of T cell receptor beta chains from one sample in a study of T cells in Graves' hyperthyroidism and ophthalmopathy. TCRdb independently ran MiXCR on the multiplex PCR reads; one entry per CDR3 protein. There are 600,000 or so distinct CDR3 sequences in the sample; about 43% occur only once, and about 7.8% lies in the top ten. The sample taken for sequencing was peripheral blood or thyroid tissue (not recorded which). All receptors derive from a young woman with Graves' hyperthyroidism. The CDR3 runs from the conserved cysteine through the conserved F or W. The order of the fields is clone size, V gene, D gene, J gene, CDR3 DNA, CDR3 protein. A D gene is named only where the DNA matches it firmly. Size tells how often a clone was seen (once, few, many) or the class of an expanded clone, and some rows leave it out.

abundance: NA; v_gene: TRBV20-1; d_gene: NA; j_gene: TRBJ2-2; CDR3nt: TGCAGTGCTACCAGGACAGGGGAGCTGTTTTTT; CDR3aa: CSATRTGELFF
abundance: many; v_gene: TRBV2; d_gene: TRBD1; j_gene: TRBJ2-5; CDR3nt: TGTGCCAGCAGTAACAGGGGGCGCCGACAAGAGACCCAGTACTTC; CDR3aa: CASSNRGRRQETQYF
abundance: NA; v_gene: TRBV29-1; d_gene: TRBD1; j_gene: TRBJ2-7; CDR3nt: TGCAGTAGACCCGGGACAGGAGCCTACGAGCAGTACTTC; CDR3aa: CSRPGTGAYEQYF
abundance: NA; v_gene: TRBV25-1; d_gene: NA; j_gene: TRBJ2-6; CDR3nt: TGTGCCAGCAGTCTTAAGGGGTCCGGGGCCAACGTCCTGACTTTC; CDR3aa: CASSLKGSGANVLTF
abundance: NA; v_gene: TRBV5-4; d_gene: TRBD2; j_gene: TRBJ2-7; CDR3nt: TGTGCCAGCAGCCTTCAGCGGGGAGTGGTCTACGAGCAGTACTTC; CDR3aa: CASSLQRGVVYEQYF
abundance: NA; v_gene: TRBV7-3; d_gene: NA; j_gene: TRBJ2-3; CDR3nt: TGTGCCAGCAGCTTAATGAACGTGGGTACAGATACGCAGTATTTT; CDR3aa: CASSLMNVGTDTQYF
abundance: NA; v_gene: TRBV5-6; d_gene: TRBD2; j_gene: TRBJ2-7; CDR3nt: TGTGCCAGCAGCCGGGGAGGGCTTAAGGGCTGCGAGCAGTACTTC; CDR3aa: CASSRGGLKGCEQYF
abundance: NA; v_gene: TRBV5-8; d_gene: NA; j_gene: TRBJ1-1; CDR3nt: TGTGCCAGCAGCCGAAACGGACAGCTGAACACTGAAGCTTTCTTT; CDR3aa: CASSRNGQLNTEAFF
abundance: NA; v_gene: TRBV9; d_gene: TRBD2; j_gene: TRBJ2-7; CDR3nt: TGTGCCAGCAGCCCCGGGGGGTGGAACGAGCAGTACTTC; CDR3aa: CASSPGGWNEQYF
abundance: few; v_gene: TRBV19; d_gene: NA; j_gene: TRBJ1-5; CDR3nt: TGTGCCAGTAGTATAGACAGTAAACTCAATCAGCCCCAGCATTTT; CDR3aa: CASSIDSKLNQPQHF
abundance: NA; v_gene: TRBV10-3; d_gene: TRBD1; j_gene: TRBJ1-2; CDR3nt: TGTGCCATCAGTGAAGTTCAGGGGGACTATGGCTACACCTTC; CDR3aa: CAISEVQGDYGYTF
abundance: NA; v_gene: TRBV10-3; d_gene: NA; j_gene: TRBJ1-1; CDR3nt: TGTGCCAGCAGGTCGTTAGAGGCAGAGAAAGCTTTCTTT; CDR3aa: CASRSLEAEKAFF
abundance: NA; v_gene: TRBV25-1; d_gene: TRBD1; j_gene: TRBJ1-2; CDR3nt: TGCGCCAGCAGCTCCAAATCAGGGGGCACATACTATGGCTACACCTTC; CDR3aa: CASSSKSGGTYYGYTF
abundance: NA; v_gene: TRBV11-2; d_gene: NA; j_gene: TRBJ1-3; CDR3nt: TGTGCCAGCAGCGGGCGCGCGAGCTCTGGAAACACCATATATTTT; CDR3aa: CASSGRASSGNTIYF
abundance: few; v_gene: TRBV7-9; d_gene: TRBD1; j_gene: TRBJ2-5; CDR3nt: TGTGCCAGCAGCTTTGGGACAGGGGGTCTAGAGACCCAGTACTTC; CDR3aa: CASSFGTGGLETQYF
abundance: NA; v_gene: TRBV10-3; d_gene: NA; j_gene: TRBJ2-7; CDR3nt: TGTGCCATCCGACAGGGATCGGGGGGCTACACCTACGAGCAGTACTTC; CDR3aa: CAIRQGSGGYTYEQYF
abundance: NA; v_gene: TRBV6-5; d_gene: NA; j_gene: TRBJ1-3; CDR3nt: TGTGCCATCAGTTACCTCGGGACCCCTGGAAACACCATATATTTT; CDR3aa: CAISYLGTPGNTIYF
abundance: few; v_gene: TRBV9; d_gene: NA; j_gene: TRBJ2-7; CDR3nt: TGTGCCAGCAGCGCCCTAACAGGTGGGGCCGAGCAGTACTTC; CDR3aa: CASSALTGGAEQYF
abundance: few; v_gene: TRBV4-1; d_gene: NA; j_gene: TRBJ2-7; CDR3nt: TGCGCCAGCAGCCAAGATACGGAAACCTACGAGCAGTACTTC; CDR3aa: CASSQDTETYEQYF
abundance: many; v_gene: TRBV24-1; d_gene: NA; j_gene: TRBJ2-7; CDR3nt: TGTGCCACCAGTAGTGGCAACGAGCAGTACTTC; CDR3aa: CATSSGNEQYF
abundance: many; v_gene: TRBV10-2; d_gene: TRBD1; j_gene: TRBJ1-1; CDR3nt: TGCGCCAGCAGTGCAGGGGGCACTGAAGCTTTCTTT; CDR3aa: CASSAGGTEAFF
abundance: few; v_gene: TRBV7-2; d_gene: NA; j_gene: TRBJ1-5; CDR3nt: TGTGCCAGCACCGAGGAGGGTTATAGCAATCAGCCCCAGCATTTT; CDR3aa: CASTEEGYSNQPQHF
abundance: many; v_gene: TRBV29-1; d_gene: TRBD1; j_gene: TRBJ2-2; CDR3nt: TGCAGCGCTGTTACAGGGGCCCGGGAGCTGTTTTTT; CDR3aa: CSAVTGARELFF
abundance: few; v_gene: TRBV10-3; d_gene: TRBD1; j_gene: TRBJ1-2; CDR3nt: TGTGCCACAAACAGGGGCGACTATGGCTACACCTTC; CDR3aa: CATNRGDYGYTF
abundance: NA; v_gene: TRBV6-6; d_gene: TRBD2; j_gene: TRBJ2-7; CDR3nt: TGTGCCAGCAGCTTTAGCGGGAGGCGCTACGAGCAGTACTTC; CDR3aa: CASSFSGRRYEQYF
abundance: NA; v_gene: TRBV7-9; d_gene: TRBD1; j_gene: TRBJ1-5; CDR3nt: TGTGCCAGCAGCGCCTGGGACAGGGGAGATAGCAATCAGCCCCAGCATTTT; CDR3aa: CASSAWDRGDSNQPQHF
abundance: many; v_gene: TRBV20-1; d_gene: NA; j_gene: TRBJ1-3; CDR3nt: TGCAGTGCTAGAGGAACCGCTACTGGAAACACCATATATTTT; CDR3aa: CSARGTATGNTIYF
abundance: few; v_gene: TRBV2; d_gene: TRBD2; j_gene: TRBJ2-5; CDR3nt: TGTGCCAGCAGTGATCCGTCTAGCGGGTACCAAGAGACCCAGTACTTC; CDR3aa: CASSDPSSGYQETQYF
abundance: NA; v_gene: TRBV2; d_gene: TRBD2; j_gene: TRBJ2-6; CDR3nt: TGTGCCAACCGGAGCGGGGTCTTCTCTGGGGCCAACGTCCTGACTTTC; CDR3aa: CANRSGVFSGANVLTF
abundance: many; v_gene: TRBV7-9; d_gene: NA; j_gene: TRBJ1-6; CDR3nt: TGTGCCAGCAGCTTTGGCAGGGAGAATTCACCCCTCCACTTT; CDR3aa: CASSFGRENSPLHF
abundance: NA; v_gene: TRBV11-2; d_gene: NA; j_gene: TRBJ2-5; CDR3nt: TGTGCCAGCAGTTCAACCGGGACCCAGTACTTC; CDR3aa: CASSSTGTQYF
abundance: NA; v_gene: TRBV7-9; d_gene: TRBD2; j_gene: TRBJ2-7; CDR3nt: TGTGCCAGCAGCTTGGTGGCGACTAGCGGGACGCACGAGCAGTACTTC; CDR3aa: CASSLVATSGTHEQYF
abundance: few; v_gene: TRBV7-2; d_gene: NA; j_gene: TRBJ1-2; CDR3nt: TGTGCCAGCAGCCACTCGGTGGAGGGTCGGTATGGCTACACCTTC; CDR3aa: CASSHSVEGRYGYTF
abundance: NA; v_gene: TRBV29-1; d_gene: NA; j_gene: TRBJ1-1; CDR3nt: TGCAGCGTTAACTCGGGGGAGAGATGGAGCACTGAAGCTTTCTTT; CDR3aa: CSVNSGERWSTEAFF
abundance: few; v_gene: TRBV4-2; d_gene: NA; j_gene: TRBJ1-1; CDR3nt: TGTGCCAGCAGCCAAGATGCTCAGAACACTGAAGCTTTCTTT; CDR3aa: CASSQDAQNTEAFF
abundance: NA; v_gene: TRBV7-2; d_gene: TRBD2; j_gene: TRBJ2-7; CDR3nt: TGTGCCAGCAGCTTAAAGTCTAGCGGGAGCGTCGCCTACGAGCAGTACTTC; CDR3aa: CASSLKSSGSVAYEQYF
abundance: NA; v_gene: TRBV25-1; d_gene: NA; j_gene: TRBJ1-2; CDR3nt: TGTGCCAGCGTGGGGGTGGGGACTAACTATGGCTACACCTTC; CDR3aa: CASVGVGTNYGYTF
abundance: NA; v_gene: TRBV29-1; d_gene: TRBD1; j_gene: TRBJ1-5; CDR3nt: TGCAGCTTGGACAGGGGGTCGCCCCAGCATTTT; CDR3aa: CSLDRGSPQHF
abundance: NA; v_gene: TRBV2; d_gene: NA; j_gene: TRBJ1-6; CDR3nt: TGTGCCATCAGTGAGTCGCGCACAGCCTATAATTCACCCCTCCACTTT; CDR3aa: CAISESRTAYNSPLHF
abundance: NA; v_gene: TRBV20-1; d_gene: TRBD1; j_gene: TRBJ1-2; CDR3nt: TGCAGTGCTAGAGATCGGACAGGCTCTAACTATGGCTACACCTTC; CDR3aa: CSARDRTGSNYGYTF
abundance: many; v_gene: TRBV2; d_gene: NA; j_gene: TRBJ2-7; CDR3nt: TGTGCCAGCAGTTTCTACGAGCAGTACTTC; CDR3aa: CASSFYEQYF
abundance: NA; v_gene: TRBV25-1; d_gene: TRBD1; j_gene: TRBJ1-4; CDR3nt: TGTGCCAGCTCACCAGAGGGACAGGGACGATTTAATGAAAAACTGTTTTTT; CDR3aa: CASSPEGQGRFNEKLFF
abundance: few; v_gene: TRBV7-2; d_gene: NA; j_gene: TRBJ2-7; CDR3nt: TGTGCCAGCAGCCTCCCCGGGAGCAGCGAGCAGTACTTC; CDR3aa: CASSLPGSSEQYF
abundance: few; v_gene: TRBV10-3; d_gene: TRBD1; j_gene: TRBJ1-5; CDR3nt: TGTGCCATCAGTGACGGGACAGGTTACAATCAGCCCCAGCATTTT; CDR3aa: CAISDGTGYNQPQHF
abundance: NA; v_gene: TRBV25-1; d_gene: TRBD1; j_gene: TRBJ1-2; CDR3nt: TGTGCCAGCAGTGAAGAGGGGACAGGGGACAACTATGGCTACACCTTC; CDR3aa: CASSEEGTGDNYGYTF
abundance: once; v_gene: TRBV20-1; d_gene: NA; j_gene: TRBJ1-5; CDR3nt: TGCAGTGCCCCCGCCGGAACTAGCCTTAGGACCCAGCATTTT; CDR3aa: CSAPAGTSLRTQHF
abundance: NA; v_gene: TRBV25-1; d_gene: TRBD1; j_gene: TRBJ2-5; CDR3nt: TGTGCCAGCAGTCCTGAGGACAGGGGGGAGACCCAGTACTTC; CDR3aa: CASSPEDRGETQYF
abundance: many; v_gene: TRBV24-1; d_gene: NA; j_gene: TRBJ1-2; CDR3nt: TGTGCCACCAGTGATTCGACTGTGACACCCTACTATGGCTACACCTTC; CDR3aa: CATSDSTVTPYYGYTF
abundance: few; v_gene: TRBV7-2; d_gene: NA; j_gene: TRBJ2-5; CDR3nt: TGTGCCAGCAGCTTACTGGGGGGGCGGGGAGAGACCCAGTACTTC; CDR3aa: CASSLLGGRGETQYF
abundance: NA; v_gene: TRBV2; d_gene: NA; j_gene: TRBJ1-5; CDR3nt: TGTGCCAGCTCACCAGAGGGGATTGGCAATCAGCCCCAGCATTTT; CDR3aa: CASSPEGIGNQPQHF
abundance: NA; v_gene: TRBV25-1; d_gene: NA; j_gene: TRBJ1-6; CDR3nt: TGTGCCAGCAGTGAAGCTGAGGACAGCGATTCACCCCTCCACTTT; CDR3aa: CASSEAEDSDSPLHF
abundance: NA; v_gene: TRBV7-6; d_gene: NA; j_gene: TRBJ1-4; CDR3nt: TGTGCCTGCCTGGGCCCGGGGCAGGAAAAACTGTTTTTT; CDR3aa: CACLGPGQEKLFF
abundance: NA; v_gene: TRBV10-3; d_gene: TRBD1; j_gene: TRBJ1-5; CDR3nt: TGTGCCATCAGTTCGACAGGGGCGCGCAGCAATCAGCCCCAGCATTTT; CDR3aa: CAISSTGARSNQPQHF
abundance: NA; v_gene: TRBV7-6; d_gene: NA; j_gene: TRBJ2-7; CDR3nt: TGTGCCTGGAGTGTAGGGCGGTTCAGCTCCTACGAGCAGTACTTC; CDR3aa: CAWSVGRFSSYEQYF
abundance: many; v_gene: TRBV2; d_gene: TRBD2; j_gene: TRBJ2-7; CDR3nt: TGTGCCAGCACGGTGTATAGCGGGAGCGTGTACGAGCAGTACTTC; CDR3aa: CASTVYSGSVYEQYF